This T cell receptor beta chain came from a study of blood T cell repertoires in COVID-19. Per the authors' pipeline: The authors estimated nucleated cell counts from reference gene primer amplification. Profiling relied on immunoSEQ multiplex PCR, and the TCRdb table lists in-frame clones only, not all of them. That table is the source of V, J and clone size, and D and trimming were worked out from the DNA. Of 95,000 to 150,000 clones listed, 86% are singletons. This CDR3 region has 15 residues. From germline, CDR1 is SGHAT and CDR2 FQNNGV. V shed 4 bases, J shed 6 bases, and the junction held 9 bases outside the gene matches.

The sequenced sample consisted of peripheral blood. This chain connects TRBV11-2 to TRBJ1-5, with 7 bases fitting TRBD1. The sequence derives from a man in his forties with acute or convalescent COVID-19. The CDR3, as DNA: TGTGCCAGCAGCTCACGCGAGGGGGCGAGTCAGCCCCAGCATTTT. Its protein is CASSSREGASQPQHF.